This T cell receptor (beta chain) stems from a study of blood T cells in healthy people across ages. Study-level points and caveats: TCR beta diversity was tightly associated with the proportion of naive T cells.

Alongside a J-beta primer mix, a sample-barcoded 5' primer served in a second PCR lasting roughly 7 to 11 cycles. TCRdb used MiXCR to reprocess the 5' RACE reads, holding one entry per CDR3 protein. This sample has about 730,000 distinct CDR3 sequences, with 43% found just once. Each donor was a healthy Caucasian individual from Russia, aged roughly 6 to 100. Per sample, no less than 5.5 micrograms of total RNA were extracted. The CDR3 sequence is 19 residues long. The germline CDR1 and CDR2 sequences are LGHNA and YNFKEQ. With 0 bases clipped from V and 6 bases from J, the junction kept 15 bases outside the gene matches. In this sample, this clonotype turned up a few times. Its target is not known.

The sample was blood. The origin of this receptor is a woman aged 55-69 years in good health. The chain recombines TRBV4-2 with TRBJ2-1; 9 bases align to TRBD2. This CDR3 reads CASSQEVSGGIRRFNEQFF. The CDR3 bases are TGTGCCAGCAGCCAAGAAGTTAGCGGGGGCATCCGGAGGTTCAATGAGCAGTTCTTC.